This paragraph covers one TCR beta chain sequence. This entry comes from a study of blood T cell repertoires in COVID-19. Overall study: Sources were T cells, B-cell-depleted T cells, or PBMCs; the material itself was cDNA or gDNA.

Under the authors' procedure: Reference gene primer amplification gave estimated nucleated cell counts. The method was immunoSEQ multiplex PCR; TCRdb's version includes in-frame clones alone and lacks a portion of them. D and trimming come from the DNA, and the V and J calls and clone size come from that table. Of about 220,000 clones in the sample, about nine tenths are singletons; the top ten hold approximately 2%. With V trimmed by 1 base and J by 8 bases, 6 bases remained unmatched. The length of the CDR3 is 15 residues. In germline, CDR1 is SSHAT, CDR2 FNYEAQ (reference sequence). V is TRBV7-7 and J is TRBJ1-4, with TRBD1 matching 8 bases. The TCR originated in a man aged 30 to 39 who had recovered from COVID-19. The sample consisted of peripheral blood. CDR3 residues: CASSLGAGGQEKLFF. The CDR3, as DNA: TGTGCCAGCAGCTTAGGGGCAGGGGGCCAGGAAAAACTGTTTTTT.